This T cell receptor (beta chain) came from a study of blood T cell repertoires in COVID-19. Study context: Donors in the United States, Italy and Spain gave samples during acute or convalescent COVID-19. From T cells, B-cell-depleted T cells, or PBMCs came the material, which was cDNA or gDNA.

In the original analysis: Estimation of nucleated cell counts relied on the amplification of reference gene primers. This table comes from immunoSEQ multiplex PCR, and its TCRdb copy is limited to in-frame clones, with some not included. For V, J and clone size, that table is used; D and trimming come from the DNA. The sample comprises around 46,000 clones, 80% to 90% of which are singletons, and more than 15% rests with the top ten. CDR1 is SGHRS and CDR2 is YFSETQ in the germline V gene. CDR3 length equals 13 residues. Trimming at V came to 6 bases and at J to 5 bases, leaving 4 bases not matched to a gene.

The chain joins TRBV5-1 to TRBJ2-1, with TRBD1 identical over 8 bases. This TCR was sampled from a human donor in a cohort sampled during active COVID-19. The donor label of this sample is uncertain. Sequenced material: peripheral blood. Here the CDR3 DNA reads TGCGCCAGCAATCAGGGGGCCAACAATGAGCAGTTCTTC. It encodes CASNQGANNEQFF. The whole variable domain, filled in from reference TRBV5-1 and TRBJ2-1, reads KAGVTQTPRYLIKTRGQQVTLSCSPISGHRSVSWYQQTPGQGLQFLFEYFSETQRNKGNFPGRFSGRQFSNSRSEMNVSTLELGDSALYLCASNQGANNEQFFGPGTRLTVL.